This record concerns one T cell receptor beta chain sequence. No antigen is known for it. The sample belongs to a study of cytomegalovirus exposure and HLA in healthy donors. The CDR3 length is 15 residues. V was clipped by 2 bases and J by 8 bases; unmatched bases: 3. Germline loops: CDR1 MNHNY, CDR2 SVGAGI (reference sequence). PCR involved 60 Vbeta and 13 Jbeta primers. Only in-frame clones appear in the TCRdb table, and some are missing; sequencing was by immunoSEQ multiplex PCR. Among fewer than 120,000 clones listed, approximately 78% were seen once. Study conclusions and caveats: Versus the approximately 700-donor mean, an Asian-associated ancestry cluster reportedly showed fewer N-insertions in a later analysis.

The TCR was taken from a woman in her 30s in good health and CMV-seronegative. The V call is TRBV6-6, the J call TRBJ2-1; 13 nucleotides align to TRBD2. The sequenced material came from PBMCs. CDR3 protein: CASSYQGTSGDEQFF. The CDR3 nucleotides read TGTGCCAGCAGTTACCAGGGGACTAGCGGGGATGAGCAGTTCTTC.